This T cell receptor beta chain appears in the sequencing data of a study of cytomegalovirus exposure and HLA in healthy donors. Study-level background: HLA-typed donors contributed some 85 million unique TCRs, which were held in an early data release.

The study, taken as a whole, reports: Later analysis identified several of the most significant clusters that appeared linked to common viral pathogens.

Both 60 Vbeta primers and 13 Jbeta primers went into the PCR. Using immunoSEQ multiplex PCR, the repertoire was profiled, and TCRdb retains in-frame clones only, with some absent. Of 150,000 to 200,000 clones in the sample, approximately 70% were seen once. Trimming took 2 bases from V and 1 from J, leaving 13 bases between them. Germline assignment: CDR1 SGHRS and CDR2 YFSETQ. There are 17 residues in the CDR3. Regarding this clone: Its antigen is unidentified.

The material sequenced was PBMCs. V is TRBV5-1 and J is TRBJ2-6, with a weak D call TRBD1 (5 bases). The TCR sequence derives from a man aged 40-49 years in good health and CMV-seropositive. As DNA, the CDR3 is TGCGCCAGCAGCTTCTTGGACACGAGATCTGGGGCCAACGTCCTGACTTTC. Its protein is CASSFLDTRSGANVLTF.